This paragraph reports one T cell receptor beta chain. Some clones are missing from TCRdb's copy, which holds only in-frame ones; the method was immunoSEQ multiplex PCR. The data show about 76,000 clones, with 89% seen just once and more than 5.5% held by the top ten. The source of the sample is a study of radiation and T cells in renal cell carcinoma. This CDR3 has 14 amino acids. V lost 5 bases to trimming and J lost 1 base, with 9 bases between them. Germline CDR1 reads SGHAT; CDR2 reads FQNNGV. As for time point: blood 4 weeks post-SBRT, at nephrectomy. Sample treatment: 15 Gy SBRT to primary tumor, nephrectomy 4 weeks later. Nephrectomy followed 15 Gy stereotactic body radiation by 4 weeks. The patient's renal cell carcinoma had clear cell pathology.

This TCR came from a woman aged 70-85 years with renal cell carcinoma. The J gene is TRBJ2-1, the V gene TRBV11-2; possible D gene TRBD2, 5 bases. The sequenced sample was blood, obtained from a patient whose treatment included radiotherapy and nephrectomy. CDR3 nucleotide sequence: TGTGCCAGCAGCAAGAGCGGTTCCTACAATGAGCAGTTCTTC. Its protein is CASSKSGSYNEQFF. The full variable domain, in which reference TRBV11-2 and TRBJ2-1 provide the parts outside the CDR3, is EAGVAQSPRYKIIEKRQSVAFWCNPISGHATLYWYQQILGQGPKLLIQFQNNGVVDDSQLPKDRFSAERLKGVDSTLKIQPAKLEDSAVYLCASSKSGSYNEQFFGPGTRLTVL.